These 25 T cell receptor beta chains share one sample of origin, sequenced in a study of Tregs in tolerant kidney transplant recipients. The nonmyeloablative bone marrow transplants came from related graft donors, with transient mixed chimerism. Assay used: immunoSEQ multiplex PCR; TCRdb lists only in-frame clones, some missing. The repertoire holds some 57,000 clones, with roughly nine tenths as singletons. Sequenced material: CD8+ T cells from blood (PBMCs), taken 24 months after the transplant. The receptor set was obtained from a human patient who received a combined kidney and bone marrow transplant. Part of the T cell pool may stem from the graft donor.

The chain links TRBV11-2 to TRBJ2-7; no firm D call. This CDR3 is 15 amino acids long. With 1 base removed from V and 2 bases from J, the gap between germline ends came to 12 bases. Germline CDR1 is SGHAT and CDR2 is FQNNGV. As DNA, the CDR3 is TGTGCCAGCAGCTTAGCTCTAGGAGACCCCTACGAGCAGTACTTC. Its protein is CASSLALGDPYEQYF.

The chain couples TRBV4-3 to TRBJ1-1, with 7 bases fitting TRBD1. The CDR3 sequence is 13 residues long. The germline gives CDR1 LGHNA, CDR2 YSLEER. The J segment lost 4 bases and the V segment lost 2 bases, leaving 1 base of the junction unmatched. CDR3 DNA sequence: TGCGCCAGCAGCCAAACAGGGGTCACTGAAGCTTTCTTT. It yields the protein CASSQTGVTEAFF.

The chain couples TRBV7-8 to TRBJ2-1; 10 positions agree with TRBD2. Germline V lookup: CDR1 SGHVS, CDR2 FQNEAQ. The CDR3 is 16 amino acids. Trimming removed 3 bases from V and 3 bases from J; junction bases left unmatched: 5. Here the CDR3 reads CASSFGLADHYNEQFF. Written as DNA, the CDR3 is TGTGCCAGCAGCTTTGGACTAGCGGACCACTACAATGAGCAGTTCTTC.

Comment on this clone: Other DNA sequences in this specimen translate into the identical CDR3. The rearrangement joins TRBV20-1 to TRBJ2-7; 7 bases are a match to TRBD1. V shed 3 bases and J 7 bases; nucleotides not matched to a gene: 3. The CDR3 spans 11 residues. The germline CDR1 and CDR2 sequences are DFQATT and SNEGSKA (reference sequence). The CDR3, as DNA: TGCAGTGCTAGTAAGGGGGCAGAGCAGTACTTC. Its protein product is CSASKGAEQYF.

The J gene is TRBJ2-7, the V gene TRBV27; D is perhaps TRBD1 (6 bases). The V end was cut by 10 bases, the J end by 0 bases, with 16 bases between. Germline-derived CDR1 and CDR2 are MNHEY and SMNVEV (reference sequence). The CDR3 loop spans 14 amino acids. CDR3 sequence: CATYRVGFSYEQYF. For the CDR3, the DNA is TGTGCCACCTACAGGGTAGGGTTCTCCTACGAGCAGTACTTC.

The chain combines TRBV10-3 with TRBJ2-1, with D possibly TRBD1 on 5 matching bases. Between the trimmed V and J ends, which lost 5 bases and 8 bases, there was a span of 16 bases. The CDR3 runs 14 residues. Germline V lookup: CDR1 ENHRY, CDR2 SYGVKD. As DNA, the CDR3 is TGTGCCATCAGTCCAGGGCGGTCATTTGATGAGCAGTTCTTC. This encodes CAISPGRSFDEQFF.

The CDR3 loop is CASSVAAGLTYEQYF. Here the CDR3 DNA reads TGTGCCAGCAGTGTGGCGGCAGGGTTAACCTACGAGCAGTACTTC. The chain links TRBV2 to TRBJ2-7; D is perhaps TRBD1 (5 bases). The CDR3 totals 15 residues. Germline V CDR1 and CDR2: SNHLY, FYNNEI. V lost 4 bases to trimming and J lost 2 bases, with 15 bases between them.

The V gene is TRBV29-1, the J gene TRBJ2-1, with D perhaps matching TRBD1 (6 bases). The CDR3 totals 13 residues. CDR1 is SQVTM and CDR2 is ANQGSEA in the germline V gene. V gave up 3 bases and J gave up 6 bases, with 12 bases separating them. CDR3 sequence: CSVDRGIGNEQFF. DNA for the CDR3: TGCAGCGTTGACAGGGGAATTGGCAATGAGCAGTTCTTC.

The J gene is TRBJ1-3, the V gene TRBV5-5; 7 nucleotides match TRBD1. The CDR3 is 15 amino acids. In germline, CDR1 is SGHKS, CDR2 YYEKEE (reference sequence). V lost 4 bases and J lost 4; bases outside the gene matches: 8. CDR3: CASSVTGMSGNTIYF. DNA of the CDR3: TGTGCCAGCAGCGTGACAGGGATGTCCGGAAACACCATATATTTT.

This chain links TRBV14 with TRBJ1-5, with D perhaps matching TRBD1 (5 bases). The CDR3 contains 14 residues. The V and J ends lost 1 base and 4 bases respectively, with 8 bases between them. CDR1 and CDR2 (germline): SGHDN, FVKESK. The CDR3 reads CASSQGAGNQPQHF. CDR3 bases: TGTGCCAGCAGCCAAGGGGCAGGGAATCAGCCCCAGCATTTT.

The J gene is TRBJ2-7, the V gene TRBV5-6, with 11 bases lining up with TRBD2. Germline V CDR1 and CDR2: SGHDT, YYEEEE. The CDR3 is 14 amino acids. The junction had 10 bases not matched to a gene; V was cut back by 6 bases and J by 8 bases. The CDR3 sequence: CASTPGLADFKQYF. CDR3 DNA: TGTGCCAGCACCCCGGGACTAGCGGACTTCAAGCAGTACTTC.

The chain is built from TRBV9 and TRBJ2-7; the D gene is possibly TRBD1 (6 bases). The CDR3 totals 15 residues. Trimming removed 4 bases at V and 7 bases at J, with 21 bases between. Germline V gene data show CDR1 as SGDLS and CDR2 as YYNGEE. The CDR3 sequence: CASSTTSDRRREQYF. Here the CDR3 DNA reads TGTGCCAGCAGCACTACAAGCGACAGGCGGCGGGAGCAGTACTTC.

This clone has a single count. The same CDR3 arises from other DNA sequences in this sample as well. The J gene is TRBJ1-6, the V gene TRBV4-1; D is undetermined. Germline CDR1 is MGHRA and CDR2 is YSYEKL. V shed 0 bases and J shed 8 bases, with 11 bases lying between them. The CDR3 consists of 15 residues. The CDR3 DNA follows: TGCGCCAGCAGCCAAGAGCACAGAGATTATTCACCCCTCCACTTT. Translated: CASSQEHRDYSPLHF.

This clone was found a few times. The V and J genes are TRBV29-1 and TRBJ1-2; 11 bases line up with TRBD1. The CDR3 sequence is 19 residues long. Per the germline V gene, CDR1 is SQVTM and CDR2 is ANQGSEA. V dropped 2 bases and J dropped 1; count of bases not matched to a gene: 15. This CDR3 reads CSVEHLGGTGGPYNYGYTF. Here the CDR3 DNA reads TGCAGCGTTGAACATCTCGGCGGGACAGGGGGTCCCTATAACTATGGCTACACCTTC.

CDR3 nucleotides: TGTGCCAGCAGCTCCGCGGGGAACACTGAAGCTTTCTTT. Its protein product is CASSSAGNTEAFF. The chain is built from TRBV6-4 and TRBJ1-1; no definite D call. Germline V gives CDR1 MRHNA, CDR2 SNTAGT. Trimming removed 6 bases at V and 1 base at J, with 9 bases between. The CDR3 loop spans 13 amino acids.

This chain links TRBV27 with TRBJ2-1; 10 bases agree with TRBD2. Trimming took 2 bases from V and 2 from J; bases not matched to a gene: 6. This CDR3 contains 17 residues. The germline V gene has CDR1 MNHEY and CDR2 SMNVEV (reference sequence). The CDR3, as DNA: TGTGCCAGCAGTTTAAGGGGAGCGGGAGGGCCCTACAATGAGCAGTTCTTC. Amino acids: CASSLRGAGGPYNEQFF.

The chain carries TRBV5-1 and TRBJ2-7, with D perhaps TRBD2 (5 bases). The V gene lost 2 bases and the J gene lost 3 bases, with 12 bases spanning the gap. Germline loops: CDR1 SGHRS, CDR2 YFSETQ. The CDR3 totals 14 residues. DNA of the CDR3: TGCGCCAGCAGCTTCTTCGAGGGCGGCTACGAGCAGTACTTC. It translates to CASSFFEGGYEQYF.

This chain's CDR3 is CASSQGQANTEAFF. The CDR3 DNA sequence: TGTGCCAGCAGCCAAGGACAGGCGAACACTGAAGCTTTCTTT. V usage is TRBV7-8 and J usage is TRBJ1-1; 7 nucleotides align to TRBD1. Germline loops: CDR1 SGHVS, CDR2 FQNEAQ. The CDR3 covers 14 residues. The J segment lost 1 base and the V segment lost 5 bases, leaving 4 bases of the junction unmatched.

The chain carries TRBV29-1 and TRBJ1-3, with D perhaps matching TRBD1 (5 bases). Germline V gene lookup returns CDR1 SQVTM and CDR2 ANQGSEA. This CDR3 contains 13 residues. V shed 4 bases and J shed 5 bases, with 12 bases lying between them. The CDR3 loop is CSVGLDNRNTIYF. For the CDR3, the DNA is TGCAGCGTTGGATTGGACAACCGAAACACCATATATTTT.

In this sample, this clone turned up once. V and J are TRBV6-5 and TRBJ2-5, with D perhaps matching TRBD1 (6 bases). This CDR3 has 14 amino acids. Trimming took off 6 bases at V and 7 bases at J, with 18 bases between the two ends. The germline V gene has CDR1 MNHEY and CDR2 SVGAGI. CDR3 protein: CASSVWQGSGTQYF. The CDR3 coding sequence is TGTGCCAGCAGCGTTTGGCAGGGGTCGGGGACCCAGTACTTC.

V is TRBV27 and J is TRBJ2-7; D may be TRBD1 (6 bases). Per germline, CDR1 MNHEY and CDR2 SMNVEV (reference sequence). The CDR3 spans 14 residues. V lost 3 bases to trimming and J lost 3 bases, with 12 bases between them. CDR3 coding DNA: TGTGCCAGCAGTTTCTCCACAGGGTACTACGAGCAGTACTTC. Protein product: CASSFSTGYYEQYF.

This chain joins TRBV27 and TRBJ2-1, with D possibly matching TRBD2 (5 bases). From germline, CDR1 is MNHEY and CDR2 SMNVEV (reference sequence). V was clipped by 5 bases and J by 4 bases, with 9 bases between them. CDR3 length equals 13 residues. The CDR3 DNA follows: TGTGCCAGCAGTCGGGGAACTTACAATGAGCAGTTCTTC. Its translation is CASSRGTYNEQFF.

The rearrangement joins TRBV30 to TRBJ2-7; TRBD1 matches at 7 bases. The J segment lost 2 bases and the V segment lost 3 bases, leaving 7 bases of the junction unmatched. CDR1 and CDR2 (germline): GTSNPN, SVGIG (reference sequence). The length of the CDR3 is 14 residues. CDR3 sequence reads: CAWRRDSAAYEQYF. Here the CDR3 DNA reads TGTGCCTGGAGAAGGGACAGTGCAGCCTACGAGCAGTACTTC.

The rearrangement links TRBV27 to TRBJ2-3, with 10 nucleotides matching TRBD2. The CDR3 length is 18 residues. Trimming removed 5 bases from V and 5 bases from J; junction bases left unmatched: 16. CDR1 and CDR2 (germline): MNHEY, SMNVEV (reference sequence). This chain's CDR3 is CASSTADWLAGVGDTQYF. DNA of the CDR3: TGTGCCAGCAGTACCGCCGATTGGCTAGCGGGAGTGGGAGATACGCAGTATTTT.

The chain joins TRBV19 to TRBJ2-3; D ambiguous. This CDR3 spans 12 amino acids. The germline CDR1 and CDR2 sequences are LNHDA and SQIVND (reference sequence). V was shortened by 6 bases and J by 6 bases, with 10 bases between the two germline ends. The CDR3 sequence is CASSSFSDTQYF. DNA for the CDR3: TGTGCCAGTAGCAGTTTCAGTGATACGCAGTATTTT.